This T cell receptor (beta chain) was documented in a study of HIV-infected children after antiretroviral therapy interruption. As for the study in general: Samples from the continuous-treatment group were taken at weeks 0, 48 and 150.

This clonotype was observed at least ten times. The antigen is undetermined. Study-level results: Shared-triplet CDR3 clusters increased after treatment interruption in a few patients, significant only when one outlier was excluded.

RNA-based 3' RACE libraries used unique molecular identifiers. In TCRdb, the 3' RACE reads were re-called with MiXCR into one record per CDR3 protein. The repertoire holds nearly 15,000 distinct CDR3 sequences, about 3.6% seen once, with roughly 34% in the top ten. As for treatment: PENTA 11 planned treatment interruption arm or continuous ART arm. The CDR3 is 14 amino acids. Germline trimming cut 3 bases from V and 7 bases from J; bases unmatched to any gene: 4. The germline V gene has CDR1 KGHSH and CDR2 LQKENI. Material: CD45RO+ CD8+ T cells from PBMCs, pooled from several time points, obtained from a donor given antiretroviral therapy, either interrupted or continuous. Subset indicated: memory CD8+ CD45RO+ CD45RA- T cells. The TCR sequence derives from a pool of human donors with HIV. The chain uses TRBV18 and TRBJ2-1; 9 bases align to TRBD1. The CDR3 DNA reads TGTGCCAGCTCACCCCGGGACAGGGTGAATGAGCAGTTCTTC. Its translation is CASSPRDRVNEQFF.